This note documents a single T cell receptor (beta chain) sequence. Its antigen remains unknown. The data were obtained in a study of cytomegalovirus exposure and HLA in healthy donors. Study information: Previous work identified roughly 120 million unique TCR beta sequences from 150 million to 200 million T cells.

Findings of the study overall: Common viral pathogens seemed, in a later analysis, to connect with several of the most significant clusters. TCR beta V segments were, for the most part, productive about 87% or about 30% of the time in an earlier analysis. Despite most TCR sequences being rare, some public TCRs occurred in many donors.

Vbeta (60) and Jbeta (13) primers were used in the PCR. The assay was immunoSEQ multiplex PCR, and TCRdb's table has in-frame clones only and misses some. This table holds approximately 200,000 clones. Sequencing input: PBMCs. The sequence derives from a boy under 18 in good health and CMV-seronegative.

CDR3 amino acids: CASSLALGIPYNEQYF. In nucleotides, the CDR3 is TGTGCCAGCAGCTTAGCGCTCGGGATCCCATACAACGAGCAGTACTTC. The chain uses TRBV7-2 and TRBJ2-7; D possibly corresponds to TRBD2 (5 bases). The ends were cut back, 0 bases at V and 5 bases at J, with 17 bases in the middle. From germline, CDR1 is SGHTA and CDR2 FQGNSA. The CDR3 has 16 residues.